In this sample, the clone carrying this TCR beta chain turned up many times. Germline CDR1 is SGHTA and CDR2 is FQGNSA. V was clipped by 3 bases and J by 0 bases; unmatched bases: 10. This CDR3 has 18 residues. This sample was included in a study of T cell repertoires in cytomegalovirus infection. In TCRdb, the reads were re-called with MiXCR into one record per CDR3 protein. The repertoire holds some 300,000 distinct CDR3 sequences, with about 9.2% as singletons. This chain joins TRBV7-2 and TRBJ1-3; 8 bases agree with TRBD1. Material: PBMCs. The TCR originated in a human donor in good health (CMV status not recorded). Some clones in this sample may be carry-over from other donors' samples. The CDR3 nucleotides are TGTGCCAGCAGCTTCCGGGACAGGTCCTCTTTCTCTGGAAACACCATATATTTT. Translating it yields CASSFRDRSSFSGNTIYF.